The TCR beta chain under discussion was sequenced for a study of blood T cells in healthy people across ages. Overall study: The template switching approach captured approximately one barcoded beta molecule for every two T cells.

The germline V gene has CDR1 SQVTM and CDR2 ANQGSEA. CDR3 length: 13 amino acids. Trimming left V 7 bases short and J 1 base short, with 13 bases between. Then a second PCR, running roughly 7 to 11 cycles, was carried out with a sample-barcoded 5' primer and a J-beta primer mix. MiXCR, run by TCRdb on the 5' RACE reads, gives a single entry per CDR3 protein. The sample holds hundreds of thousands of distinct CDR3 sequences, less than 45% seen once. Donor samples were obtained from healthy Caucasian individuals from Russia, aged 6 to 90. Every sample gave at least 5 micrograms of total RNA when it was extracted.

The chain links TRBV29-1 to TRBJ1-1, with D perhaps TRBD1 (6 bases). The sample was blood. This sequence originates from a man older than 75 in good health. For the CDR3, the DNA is TGCAGCGCCGCTGGGGGCCCGAACACTGAAGCTTTCTTT. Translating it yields CSAAGGPNTEAFF.